This note documents a single T cell receptor beta chain sequence. This record comes from a study of cytomegalovirus exposure and HLA in healthy donors. CDR3 size: 15 residues. Germline CDR1 SGDLS, CDR2 YYNGEE. V lost 0 bases and J lost 4, with 13 bases in between. Method: immunoSEQ multiplex PCR; TCRdb's copy keeps in-frame clones and lacks some. The table shows under 300,000 clones, with around 86% occurring only once. The TCR comes from a woman in her 30s in good health and CMV-seropositive. The sequencing sample was made of PBMCs. The chain joins TRBV9 to TRBJ2-5; D is perhaps TRBD2 (6 bases). The CDR3 nucleotides read TGTGCCAGCAGCGTAGGTGGAGGGGCGGGAGAGACCCAGTACTTC. It specifies CASSVGGGAGETQYF.